A single sample is the source of the 28 T cell receptor beta chains below, sequenced in a study of blood T cell repertoires in COVID-19. Clones were sequenced by immunoSEQ multiplex PCR, and TCRdb holds only the in-frame ones, with some missing. The sample has roughly 110,000 clones; about 91% are singletons. Input material: peripheral blood. These receptors all come from a man aged 50 or older with active or convalescent COVID-19.

The V and J genes are TRBV6-5 and TRBJ1-3, with 8 bases lining up with TRBD1. Germline trimming cut 6 bases from V and 4 bases from J; bases unmatched to any gene: 5. This CDR3 region has 14 residues. Germline CDR1 and CDR2: MNHEY and SVGAGI. The CDR3: CASRRDRHGNTIYF. The CDR3 nucleotides read TGTGCCAGCAGAAGGGACAGGCACGGAAACACCATATATTTT.

The gene calls are TRBV7-2 and TRBJ2-7; D not resolved. Trimming stripped 2 bases from V and 2 bases from J, with 10 bases between. Germline CDR1 is SGHTA and CDR2 is FQGNSA. The CDR3 totals 14 residues. CDR3 region: CASSLMALAYEQYF. CDR3 DNA: TGTGCCAGCAGCTTAATGGCCCTTGCCTACGAGCAGTACTTC.

The V and J genes are TRBV6-1 and TRBJ2-1; D gene ambiguous. Looked up from germline, CDR1 is MNHNS and CDR2 is SASEGT. The CDR3 is 11 amino acids. Trimming cost V 1 base and J 10 bases, with 5 bases left between them. The CDR3 bases are TGTGCCAGCAGTGAAGTGGCAGAGCAGTTCTTC. This translates into CASSEVAEQFF.

The rearrangement uses TRBV19 and TRBJ1-5; tentative D call: TRBD1 (5 bases). The germline CDR1 and CDR2 sequences are LNHDA and SQIVND (reference sequence). The CDR3 loop spans 14 amino acids. Between the trimmed V and J ends, which lost 3 bases and 7 bases, there was a span of 13 bases. CDR3 DNA sequence: TGTGCCAGTAGTATGGGCAGGGCGTCCCAGCCCCAGCATTTT. It codes for CASSMGRASQPQHF.

The rearrangement joins TRBV27 to TRBJ1-2; possibly TRBD1 for D (5 bases). The CDR3 sequence is 15 residues long. Germline V gene data show CDR1 as MNHEY and CDR2 as SMNVEV (reference sequence). Trimming removed 2 bases at V and 2 bases at J, with 12 bases between. The CDR3 loop is CASSLRGRSNYGYTF. The CDR3 DNA reads TGTGCCAGCAGTTTAAGGGGCAGATCGAACTATGGCTACACCTTC.

This sequence joins TRBV2 and TRBJ2-1, with a possible D match to TRBD1 (6 bases). Trimming pared 1 base from V and 0 bases from J, leaving 16 bases between. The V gene's germline CDR1 is SNHLY and CDR2 FYNNEI. CDR3 length equals 18 residues. DNA for the CDR3: TGTGCCAGCAGTGAAGTATTGAGGGGGAAAAGCTCCTACAATGAGCAGTTCTTC. This gives the protein CASSEVLRGKSSYNEQFF.

This chain's CDR3 is CSVGLARPYEQYF. The DNA for the CDR3 is TGCAGCGTTGGGCTTGCCAGGCCCTACGAGCAGTACTTC. J is TRBJ2-7 and V is TRBV29-1; D is uncertain. CDR1 is SQVTM, CDR2 ANQGSEA, per germline. This CDR3 is 13 amino acids long. V was trimmed by 4 bases and J by 2 bases, leaving 12 bases between them.

The gene calls are TRBV6-4 and TRBJ2-1, with 12 nucleotides matching TRBD2. Trimming at V came to 3 bases and at J to 0 bases, leaving 6 bases not matched to a gene. There are 18 residues in the CDR3. CDR1 is MRHNA and CDR2 is SNTAGT in the germline V gene. The chain's CDR3 is CASSEGLAGTSSYNEQFF. The CDR3 DNA is TGTGCCAGCAGTGAGGGACTAGCGGGTACGAGCTCCTACAATGAGCAGTTCTTC.

This clone was picked up one time. The rearrangement joins TRBV27 to TRBJ2-1; D is ambiguous. Germline CDR1 and CDR2: MNHEY and SMNVEV (reference sequence). V lost 3 bases to trimming and J lost 3 bases, with 12 bases between them. The CDR3 runs to 15 residues. The CDR3 loop reads CASSFGPGGYNEQFF. The CDR3 bases are TGTGCCAGCAGTTTTGGCCCCGGCGGCTACAATGAGCAGTTCTTC.

The genes are TRBV15 and TRBJ1-2, with D possibly matching TRBD1 (5 bases). The V and J ends lost 5 bases and 4 bases respectively, with 23 bases between them. Per the germline V gene, CDR1 is LNHNV and CDR2 is YYDKDF (reference sequence). The CDR3 length is 17 residues. CDR3 coding DNA: TGTGCCACCAGCGATCGGGCGGGGCAGCCGTTCTCCTATGGCTACACCTTC. Protein sequence: CATSDRAGQPFSYGYTF.

The chain uses TRBV27 and TRBJ2-2, with D possibly TRBD2 on 6 matching bases. Germline V gene data show CDR1 as MNHEY and CDR2 as SMNVEV (reference sequence). This CDR3 has 16 amino acids. V lost 4 bases to trimming and J lost 1 base, with 13 bases between them. In nucleotides, the CDR3 is TGTGCCAGCAGTTCCCTCTTAGCGGTGAACACCGGGGAGCTGTTTTTT. It is translated as CASSSLLAVNTGELFF.

The V and J genes are TRBV12-3 or TRBV12-4 and TRBJ2-5; 7 bases align to TRBD2. V gave up 7 bases and J gave up 2 bases; unmatched junction bases: 4. The CDR3 runs to 13 residues. In nucleotides, the CDR3 is TGTGCCAGCACCCTGGGGGGGCAAGAGACCCAGTACTTC. Protein: CASTLGGQETQYF.

The V and J genes are TRBV11-2 and TRBJ1-6; D is possibly TRBD1 (5 bases). This CDR3 is built from 15 residues. Between the trimmed V and J ends, which lost 4 bases and 4 bases, there was a span of 11 bases. Germline V gene sequence: CDR1 SGHAT, CDR2 FQNNGV. CDR3 in DNA: TGTGCCAGCAGCTCCATCCAGGGATATAATTCACCCCTCCACTTT. This codes for CASSSIQGYNSPLHF.

The gene calls are TRBV7-2 and TRBJ2-5; 10 bases are shared with TRBD2. Germline V lookup: CDR1 SGHTA, CDR2 FQGNSA. The ends lost 5 bases at V and 5 bases at J; junction bases unmatched: 11. This CDR3 has 16 amino acids. For the CDR3, the DNA is TGTGCCAGCAGCCTCGGGACTAGCGTAACGTTGGAGACCCAGTACTTC. Its translation: CASSLGTSVTLETQYF.

V is TRBV19 and J is TRBJ2-7; D may be TRBD1 (6 bases). The CDR3 runs 16 residues. V was trimmed by 3 bases and J by 3 bases, leaving 18 bases between them. From germline, CDR1 is LNHDA and CDR2 SQIVND (reference sequence). The CDR3 loop is CASSIYFFNRDYEQYF. The DNA of the CDR3 is TGTGCCAGTAGTATTTACTTTTTTAACAGGGACTACGAGCAGTACTTC. Complete variable domain (other parts from reference TRBV19 and TRBJ2-7): DGGITQSPKYLFRKEGQNVTLSCEQNLNHDAMYWYRQDPGQGLRLIYYSQIVNDFQKGDIAEGYSVSREKKESFPLTVTSAQKNPTAFYLCASSIYFFNRDYEQYFGPGTRLTVT.

This clone was seen a few times. V is TRBV29-1 and J is TRBJ2-7, with D unclear. Per germline, CDR1 SQVTM and CDR2 ANQGSEA. V lost 7 bases, J lost 3 bases, and 4 bases lay in between. The CDR3 loop spans 9 amino acids. This CDR3 reads CSANYEQYF. CDR3 coding DNA: TGCAGCGCTAACTACGAGCAGTACTTC.

The chain links TRBV5-1 to TRBJ1-2; TRBD1 agrees at 8 bases. Germline loops: CDR1 SGHRS, CDR2 YFSETQ. This CDR3 region has 14 residues. Trimming at V came to 4 bases and at J to 6 bases, leaving 8 bases not matched to a gene. In DNA form, the CDR3 reads TGCGCCAGCAGCCTTGGACAGGGCAACGATGGCTACACCTTC. Its protein is CASSLGQGNDGYTF.

The V call is TRBV27, the J call TRBJ2-1; weak D call: TRBD1 (6 bases). The germline V gene encodes CDR1 MNHEY and CDR2 SMNVEV (reference sequence). V gave up 6 bases and J gave up 12 bases, with 18 bases separating them. This CDR3 is 13 amino acids long. CDR3 loop: CASRQGLGVRQFF. DNA for the CDR3: TGTGCCAGCAGGCAGGGGCTCGGGGTAAGGCAGTTCTTC.

The chain joins TRBV10-3 to TRBJ1-2; D gene unclear. V was shortened by 0 bases and J by 2 bases, with 13 bases between the two germline ends. The germline gives CDR1 ENHRY, CDR2 SYGVKD. CDR3 length: 16 amino acids. CDR3 coding DNA: TGTGCCATCAGTGAGTCGGCAGTTATTCAGAACTATGGCTACACCTTC. This translates into CAISESAVIQNYGYTF.

The J gene is TRBJ1-2, the V gene TRBV20-1; perhaps TRBD1 as D (6 bases). Trimming took off 6 bases at V and 12 bases at J, with 14 bases between the two ends. The CDR3 loop spans 10 amino acids. Germline lookup yields CDR1 DFQATT and CDR2 SNEGSKA (reference sequence). The chain's CDR3 is CSAGTGSNTF. For the CDR3, the DNA is TGCAGTGCCGGAACAGGGAGTAACACCTTC.

V is TRBV6-2 or TRBV6-3 and J is TRBJ2-1; TRBD2 matches 7 bases. CDR1 MNHEY and CDR2 SVGEGT come from the germline V gene. Unmatched junction bases numbered 9, after V lost 5 bases and J lost 5 bases. The CDR3 is 15 amino acids. CDR3 region: CASSTPSRGDNEQFF. In DNA, the CDR3 is TGTGCCAGCAGTACCCCCTCTCGGGGGGACAATGAGCAGTTCTTC.

The chain combines TRBV5-6 with TRBJ1-6; 11 nucleotides match TRBD1. From germline, CDR1 is SGHDT and CDR2 YYEEEE. With V trimmed by 4 bases and J by 1 base, 7 bases remained unmatched. The length of the CDR3 is 18 residues. This CDR3 reads CASSAGQGAWSYNSPLHF. Written as DNA, the CDR3 is TGTGCCAGCAGCGCCGGACAGGGGGCTTGGTCCTATAATTCACCCCTCCACTTT.

The CDR3 sequence: CASTPRTGGYGYTF. The CDR3 nucleotides are TGTGCCAGCACCCCTCGGACAGGGGGCTATGGCTACACCTTC. This chain connects TRBV27 to TRBJ1-2, with 10 bases lining up with TRBD1. CDR3 size: 14 residues. Germline-derived CDR1 and CDR2 are MNHEY and SMNVEV (reference sequence). V shed 7 bases, J shed 4 bases, and the junction held 6 bases outside the gene matches.

CDR3 coding DNA: TGTGCCAGCAGTCCGTTCGAGGGGGGGGAGGATGGCTACACCTTC. It translates to CASSPFEGGEDGYTF. The chain uses TRBV27 and TRBJ1-2; weak D call: TRBD1 (6 bases). Per the germline V gene, CDR1 is MNHEY and CDR2 is SMNVEV (reference sequence). Trimming cost V 5 bases and J 6 bases, with 19 bases left between them. The CDR3 runs to 15 residues.

Note on this clone: One end of the junction fails to match germline, which may point to a read error. V usage is TRBV6-5 and J usage is TRBJ1-1; a weak D match, TRBD1 (6 bases). The CDR3 runs to 13 residues. Germline V lookup: CDR1 MNHEY, CDR2 SVGAGI. CDR3 in amino acids: CACRIGTYTEAFF. The CDR3 bases are TGTGCCTGCAGGATTGGGACATACACTGAAGCTTTCTTT.

The chain is built from TRBV5-1 and TRBJ1-1, with no clear D. Germline V gene sequence: CDR1 SGHRS, CDR2 YFSETQ. V lost 1 base and J 1 base, leaving 8 bases between the germline ends. This CDR3 has 14 amino acids. CDR3 DNA: TGCGCCAGCAGCTTGAACAGCCAGAACACTGAAGCTTTCTTT. This encodes CASSLNSQNTEAFF.

The V call is TRBV28, the J call TRBJ2-7; TRBD1 aligns across 9 bases. The CDR3 is 16 amino acids. V dropped 8 bases and J dropped 4; count of bases not matched to a gene: 15. Per the germline V gene, CDR1 is MDHEN and CDR2 is SYDVKM. CDR3: CASCLTGGQGGYEQYF. CDR3 in DNA: TGTGCCAGCTGCCTTACCGGGGGACAGGGCGGGTACGAGCAGTACTTC.

The rearrangement joins TRBV30 to TRBJ2-4; D may be TRBD1 (6 bases). Germline V gene sequence: CDR1 GTSNPN, CDR2 SVGIG (reference sequence). V dropped 0 bases and J dropped 2 bases, with 8 bases sitting between them. The CDR3 is 14 residues long. The CDR3 reads CAWSVGATKNIQYF. CDR3 nucleotides: TGTGCCTGGAGTGTGGGGGCGACCAAAAACATTCAGTACTTC.